These 21 T cell receptor beta chains were all obtained from the same sample, sequenced in a study of tissue T cells after allogeneic stem cell transplantation. The sample's time point: mouse harvest day 14 after allogeneic transplant. Mouse grafts combined 10^7 T-cell-depleted bone marrow cells with 10^6 splenic CD5+ T cells. Profiled with immunoSEQ multiplex PCR; TCRdb holds only in-frame clones, not every one. The sample holds under 9,000 clones, under 40% seen once. The sequencing sample was made of skin. The receptor set was obtained from a female BALB/c mouse given C57BL/6 T cells with graft-versus-host disease after an allogeneic hematopoietic cell transplant.

This clone is categorized as medium-sized. The gene symbols are mouse symbols. The read comes to an end 1 residue before the CDR3 does, leaving the germline J gene to fill in the end. The chain carries TRBV26 and TRBJ2-7; D gene uncertain. Germline CDR1 KGHPV, CDR2 FQNQEV (reference sequence). CDR3 length equals 10 residues. Trimming took off 3 bases at V and 4 bases at J, with 1 base between the two ends. The CDR3 sequence is CASSLYEQYF. The covered CDR3 bases are TGTGCCAGCAGTCTATATGAACAGTAC.

About this clone itself: Genes and germline come from the mouse. The read comes to an end 1 residue before the CDR3 does, leaving the germline J gene to fill in the end. This chain joins TRBV26 and TRBJ2-5; perhaps D is TRBD1 or TRBD2 (5 bases each). This CDR3 has 13 residues. The germline V gene encodes CDR1 KGHPV and CDR2 FQNQEV (reference sequence). With 4 bases removed from V and 3 bases from J, the gap between germline ends came to 8 bases. CDR3 protein: CASSRGSQDTQYF. The sequenced part of the CDR3 DNA is TGTGCCAGCAGTCGGGGGTCTCAAGACACCCAGTAC.

Judged by abundance, this clone is medium-sized. Mouse germline and gene names are used. With the read ending 1 residue before the CDR3 end, the germline J gene is used to fill in that end. The rearrangement links TRBV3 to TRBJ1-4; a weak D match, TRBD1 (6 bases). CDR3 length: 15 amino acids. From germline, CDR1 is SNHLY and CDR2 FYNGKV (reference sequence). Trimming stripped 1 base from V and 5 bases from J, with 11 bases between. The DNA read from the CDR3 is TGTGCCAGCAGCTTAGGGGGGCAGAGGAACGAAAGATTATTT. It translates to CASSLGGQRNERLF. In full, the CDR3 reads CASSLGGQRNERLFF.

Regarding this clone: Mouse names are used for the genes. The read ends 1 residue early relative to the CDR3; the germline J gene fills the gap. The genes are TRBV26 and TRBJ1-4; 10 positions match TRBD1. Germline CDR1 and CDR2: KGHPV and FQNQEV (reference sequence). This CDR3 comprises 15 residues. Unmatched junction bases numbered 2, after V lost 6 bases and J lost 1 base. The CDR3 sequence: CASRRDRGSNERLFF. The covered CDR3 bases are TGTGCCAGCAGACGGGACAGGGGTTCCAACGAAAGATTATTT. The full variable domain, in which reference TRBV26 and TRBJ1-4 provide the parts outside the CDR3, is NSKVIQTPRYLVKGQGQKAKMRCIPEKGHPVVFWYQQNKNNEFKFLINFQNQEVLQQIDMTEKRFSAECPSNSPCSLEIQSSEAGDSALYLCASRRDRGSNERLFFGHGTKLSVL.

This clone has just one count. Gene labels here are mouse ones. The CDR3 is cut off 1 residue early in the read; its end comes from the germline J gene. The rearrangement uses TRBV26 and TRBJ2-2, with D possibly being TRBD1 (5 bases). CDR1 is KGHPV, CDR2 FQNQEV, per germline (reference sequence). The CDR3 consists of 16 residues. Trimming stripped 0 bases from V and 1 base from J, with 9 bases between. CDR3 residues: CASSLSRQKNTGQLYF. The DNA read from the CDR3 is TGTGCCAGCAGTCTGTCCCGACAGAAAAACACCGGGCAGCTCTAC.

This clone is judged medium-sized. The listed genes are named as in mouse. The observed sequence ends 1 residue before the CDR3 terminus, with the missing tail filled in from the germline J gene. V is TRBV31 and J is TRBJ1-2, with TRBD1 matching over 8 bases. With V trimmed by 2 bases and J by 2 bases, 7 bases remained unmatched. The CDR3 contains 15 residues. Germline-derived CDR1 and CDR2 are GKSSPN and SITVG. CDR3 bases read: TGTGCCTGGAGTGGCAGGGGGCATACCAACTCCGACTACACC. This translates into CAWSGRGHTNSDYT. The complete CDR3 reads CAWSGRGHTNSDYTF.

This clone is judged medium-sized. Mouse gene names and germline throughout. The CDR3 goes on 1 residue after the read ends, and that part is filled in from the germline J gene. The J gene is TRBJ2-7, the V gene TRBV26, with TRBD1 matching over 10 bases. The V gene's germline CDR1 is KGHPV and CDR2 FQNQEV (reference sequence). Trimming took 2 bases from V and 4 from J; bases not matched to a gene: 5. The CDR3 has 15 amino acids. The part of the CDR3 DNA that was read is TGTGCCAGCAGTCTGCCTCCGGGACAGGGGTATGAACAGTAC. This sequence encodes CASSLPPGQGYEQY. The complete CDR3 sequence is CASSLPPGQGYEQYF.

Regarding this clone: Genes and germline come from the mouse. The read terminates 1 residue before the CDR3 end, so the remaining end is supplied by the germline J gene. The chain couples TRBV26 to TRBJ1-1; D gene unclear. There are 13 residues in the CDR3. The germline CDR1 and CDR2 sequences are KGHPV and FQNQEV (reference sequence). V gave up 3 bases and J gave up 2 bases, with 7 bases separating them. CDR3 DNA, as far as it was read: TGTGCCAGCAGTCTAAGCCATAACACAGAAGTCTTC. It encodes CASSLSHNTEVF. The whole CDR3 is CASSLSHNTEVFF.

On this clone itself: Genes and germline come from the mouse. The CDR3 goes on 1 residue after the read ends, and that part is filled in from the germline J gene. The chain carries TRBV26 and TRBJ2-1; D gene unclear. The V end lost 4 bases, the J end lost 1 base, and 8 bases lay between the germline ends. The CDR3 runs to 14 residues. Germline CDR1 is KGHPV and CDR2 is FQNQEV (reference sequence). The CDR3 DNA, read in part, is TGTGCCAGCAGTCAACAGATGAACTATGCTGAGCAGTTC. This sequence encodes CASSQQMNYAEQF. In full, the CDR3 is CASSQQMNYAEQFF.

Judged by abundance, this clone is medium-sized. Genes and germline come from the mouse. The read terminates 1 residue ahead of where the CDR3 ends, so the germline J gene completes it. The chain recombines TRBV3 with TRBJ2-7, with 10 nucleotides matching TRBD2. The CDR3 covers 13 residues. Germline trimming cut 3 bases from V and 4 bases from J; bases unmatched to any gene: 0. Germline V lookup: CDR1 SNHLY, CDR2 FYNGKV (reference sequence). This CDR3 reads CASSLDWGYEQYF. CDR3 DNA, as far as it was read: TGTGCCAGCAGCTTGGACTGGGGGTATGAACAGTAC.

This clone was seen a handful of times. The gene names given are mouse names. The read terminates 1 residue ahead of where the CDR3 ends, so the germline J gene completes it. The gene calls are TRBV19 and TRBJ1-1, with D perhaps TRBD1 (6 bases). CDR3 length equals 13 residues. V was pared by 5 bases and J by 0 bases, with 8 bases between. CDR1 and CDR2 from the germline V gene are FNHDT and SITEND (reference sequence). The CDR3 bases that were read are TGTGCCAGCAGAAGGACAGCAAACACAGAAGTCTTC. As protein: CASRRTANTEVF. The entire CDR3 protein is CASRRTANTEVFF.

In its sample, this clone was seen a few times. Gene names denote mouse genes. The CDR3 end falls 1 residue outside the read, so it is completed with the germline J gene. The rearrangement links TRBV23 to TRBJ2-4; TRBD2 is the table's D call, not checked against the DNA. The CDR3 totals 13 residues. Germline CDR1 reads KGHTA; CDR2 reads FQNQQP. CDR3 bases read: TGCTCCAGCAGACTGGCTAGTCAAAACACCTTGTAC. Translation: CSSRLASQNTLY. The full CDR3 is CSSRLASQNTLYF.

This clone is medium-sized in the sample. Mouse germline and gene names are used. Read data end 1 residue before the CDR3 end; the end is taken from the germline J gene. This chain links TRBV3 with TRBJ1-4, with D unclear. CDR1 and CDR2 (germline): SNHLY, FYNGKV (reference sequence). CDR3 length: 15 residues. The V gene lost 1 base and the J gene lost 4 bases, with 10 bases spanning the gap. Partial CDR3 DNA: TGTGCCAGCAGCTTAGACGGACGGCGCAACGAAAGATTATTT. The encoded protein is CASSLDGRRNERLF. The CDR3 in its entirety is CASSLDGRRNERLFF.

Notes on this clone: Genes and germline come from the mouse. The observed sequence ends 1 residue before the CDR3 terminus, with the missing tail filled in from the germline J gene. The chain is built from TRBV12-2 and TRBJ2-5; the match to TRBD1 covers 9 bases. The V gene end was trimmed by 2 bases and the J gene end by 4 bases; junction bases not matched to a gene: 3. This CDR3 has 14 residues. In germline, CDR1 is SGHLS, CDR2 HYDKME. This CDR3 is CASSPGQGKDTQYF. The part of the CDR3 DNA that was read is TGTGCCAGCTCTCCTGGACAGGGGAAAGACACCCAGTAC.

This clone has only a few counts. Gene names are the mouse ones. The CDR3 extends 1 residue past the end of the read, so its final part is completed from the germline J gene. The chain employs TRBV23 and TRBJ2-5; the tabulated D call, TRBD2, remains unverified against the DNA. The CDR3 length is 15 residues. CDR1 KGHTA and CDR2 FQNQQP come from the germline V gene. This CDR3 reads CSSSQSRGGQDTQYF. Incomplete CDR3 DNA: TGCTCCAGCAGTCAATCGAGGGGGGGCCAAGACACCCAGTAC.

As concerns this clone: Genes and germline are mouse. The CDR3 goes on 1 residue after the read ends, and that part is filled in from the germline J gene. This chain links TRBV3 with TRBJ1-2, with 7 nucleotides matching TRBD1. Unmatched junction bases numbered 2, after V lost 5 bases and J lost 2 bases. The CDR3 length is 13 residues. CDR1 is SNHLY and CDR2 is FYNGKV in the germline V gene (reference sequence). The sequenced part of the CDR3 DNA is TGTGCCAGCAGCCAAGGGGGCAACTCCGACTACACC. Translating gives CASSQGGNSDYT. The CDR3, in full, reads CASSQGGNSDYTF. The entire variable domain, with the rest obtained from reference TRBV3 and TRBJ1-2, is as follows: GPKVLQIPSHQIIDMGQMVTLNCDPVSNHLYFYWYKQILGQQMEFLVNFYNGKVMEKSKLFKDQFSVERPDGSYFTLKIQPTALEDSAVYFCASSQGGNSDYTFGSGTRLLVI.

Of note for this clone: Each gene name is a mouse one. Read sequence stops 1 residue before the CDR3 end, and the germline J gene provides the missing end. The chain has TRBV2 and TRBJ2-7, with D possibly TRBD1 on 6 matching bases. The CDR3 is made up of 13 amino acids. Trimming cost V 4 bases and J 3 bases, with 10 bases left between them. Per germline, CDR1 LGHNA and CDR2 YSYQKL. CDR3 bases read: TGTGCCAGCAGCCGCAGGGACAACTATGAACAGTAC. Its protein product is CASSRRDNYEQY. The entire CDR3 is CASSRRDNYEQYF.

As for this clone: The genes and germline here are from mouse. From the germline J gene comes the end of the CDR3, since the read stops 1 residue before it. The chain employs TRBV23 and TRBJ1-1; the table gives TRBD1 as D, unverified against the DNA. Germline lookup yields CDR1 KGHTA and CDR2 FQNQQP. The CDR3 contains 13 residues. Here the CDR3 reads CSSSAGQNTEVFF. The sequenced part of the CDR3 DNA is TGCTCCAGCAGCGCGGGACAAAACACAGAAGTCTTC.

Note on this clone: Mouse names are used for the genes. The CDR3 end lies 1 residue beyond the end of the read and is filled in from the germline J gene. This sequence joins TRBV14 and TRBJ2-2; no reliable D call. Trimming took off 5 bases at V and 2 bases at J, with 4 bases between the two ends. Germline V gene data show CDR1 as SGHDT and CDR2 as FRDEAV. The CDR3 contains 12 residues. The DNA read from the CDR3 is TGTGCCAGCAGCCTTAACACCGGGCAGCTCTAC. It yields the protein CASSLNTGQLY. The whole CDR3 region reads CASSLNTGQLYF.

This clone was observed a few times. Germline and genes: mouse. The CDR3 extends 1 residue past the end of the read, so its final part is completed from the germline J gene. The V and J genes are TRBV26 and TRBJ2-4, with D perhaps being TRBD1 or TRBD2 (6 bases each). Between the trimmed V and J ends, which lost 6 bases and 0 bases, there was a span of 13 bases. The CDR3 has 15 amino acids. CDR1 KGHPV and CDR2 FQNQEV come from the germline V gene (reference sequence). The CDR3 bases that were read are TGTGCCAGCAGCCTGATGGGGGCTAGTCAAAACACCTTGTAC. Protein sequence: CASSLMGASQNTLY. The CDR3 reads in full as CASSLMGASQNTLYF.

By sample share, this clone is medium-sized. Mouse names are used for the genes. The read terminates 1 residue ahead of where the CDR3 ends, so the germline J gene completes it. This chain joins TRBV16 and TRBJ1-1; 9 nucleotides line up with TRBD1. V lost 3 bases to trimming and J lost 1 base; unmatched junction nucleotides: 3. The germline V gene has CDR1 SGHSA and CDR2 FRNQAP. The CDR3 loop spans 15 amino acids. CDR3 bases read: TGTGCAAGCAGCTTTCCGGGACAGGGAAACACAGAAGTCTTC. Protein: CASSFPGQGNTEVF. The full CDR3 is CASSFPGQGNTEVFF.